The clone carrying this T cell receptor (beta chain) has only one observation. Its antigen is undetermined. This specimen belongs to a study of human T cells and chemical hapten exposure. In the study overall: TCR yields differed between samples (mainly from small differences in pooled library volume).

The sample's time point: pre-sensitization, week 0. Regarding treatment: therapeutic diphenylcyclopropenone sensitization with weekly scalp DPC. Sequencing started from total RNA isolated from unfractionated whole blood. Blood sampling occurred before each patch-test application. Every donor had alopecia and was 18 to 70 years old; all were suitable for DPC. The CDR3 has 11 residues. The germline CDR1 and CDR2 sequences are DFQATT and SNEGSKA (reference sequence). The V end was cut by 0 bases, the J end by 8 bases, with 7 bases between. TCRdb analysed the RACE reads with MiXCR anew, one entry per CDR3 protein. The sample consists of tens of thousands of distinct CDR3 sequences, roughly 12% of them appearing once. The study's findings and limits: All donors were alopecia patients, so their immunity may differ from that of healthy people.

The source material was whole blood, sampled in connection with sensitization to the hapten diphenylcyclopropenone (DPC). This chain links TRBV20-1 with TRBJ1-2; D possibly corresponds to TRBD1 (5 bases). The source is a woman in her 40s with alopecia areata. Some clones in this sample may be carry-over from other donors' samples. The CDR3 nucleotides read TGCAGTGCTAGAGACCGGGGCGGCTACACCTTC. Protein: CSARDRGGYTF.